A single TCR beta chain is shown here with its context. This entry comes from a study of spatial heterogeneity in lung cancer. TCRdb called the 5' RACE reads again in MiXCR, with one record for every CDR3 protein. The profile shows about 95,000 distinct CDR3 sequences, around 8.6% of them singletons. Indicated time point: sample taken at primary tumor resection. Material for sequencing was whole RNA from tumor, nontumor lung or frozen PBMC, left unsorted. Patients with untreated early-stage non-small cell lung cancer, numbering more than 55, were the donors. The receptor was derived from a male donor with early-stage non-small cell lung cancer. This specimen consisted of PBMCs, obtained at surgery.

The CDR3 is CASSAGDRARSKNIQYF. Here the CDR3 DNA reads TGCGCCAGCAGCGCCGGCGACAGGGCAAGATCCAAAAACATTCAGTACTTC. The V call is TRBV5-1, the J call TRBJ2-4; 7 bases fit TRBD1. CDR3 length: 17 amino acids. Trimming at V came to 4 bases and at J to 2 bases, leaving 12 bases not matched to a gene. Per germline, CDR1 SGHRS and CDR2 YFSETQ.